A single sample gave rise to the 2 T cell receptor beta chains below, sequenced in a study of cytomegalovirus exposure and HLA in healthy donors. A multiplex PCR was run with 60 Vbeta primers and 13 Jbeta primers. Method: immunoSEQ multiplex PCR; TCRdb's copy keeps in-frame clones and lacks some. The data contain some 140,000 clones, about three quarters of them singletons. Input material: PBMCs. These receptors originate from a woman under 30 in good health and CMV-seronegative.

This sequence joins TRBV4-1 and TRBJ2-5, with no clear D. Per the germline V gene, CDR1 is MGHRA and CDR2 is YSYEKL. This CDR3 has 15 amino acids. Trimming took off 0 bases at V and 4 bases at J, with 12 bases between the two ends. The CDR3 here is CASSQETDYLETQYF. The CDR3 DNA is TGCGCCAGCAGCCAAGAAACAGATTACTTAGAGACCCAGTACTTC.

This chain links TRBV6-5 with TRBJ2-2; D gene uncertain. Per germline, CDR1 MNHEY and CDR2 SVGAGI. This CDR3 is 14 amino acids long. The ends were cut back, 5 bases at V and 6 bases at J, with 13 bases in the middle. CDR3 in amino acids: CASSLLTVPGELFF. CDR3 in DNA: TGTGCCAGCAGTCTCCTCACTGTACCCGGGGAGCTGTTTTTT.